The clone carrying this T cell receptor (beta chain) was detected only a few times. The CDR3 spans 14 residues. Germline lookup yields CDR1 KGHSH and CDR2 LQKENI. Losses at the gene ends were 6 bases for V and 6 bases for J; bases not matched to a gene: 7. This sample stems from a study of blood T cell repertoires in COVID-19. Produced via immunoSEQ multiplex PCR; TCRdb's table is partial and in-frame only. This sample has about 240,000 clones, with around 88% found just once. The clonotype comes from a man aged 80 or over with acute or convalescent COVID-19. Sequencing was carried out using peripheral blood. This chain joins TRBV18 and TRBJ1-4; 7 bases are a match to TRBD1. The CDR3 protein is CASSHDRDYEKLFF. CDR3 DNA: TGTGCCAGCTCTCACGACAGGGACTATGAAAAACTGTTTTTT.